This T cell receptor beta chain derives from a study of T cells after yellow fever vaccination. Germline V gene data show CDR1 as DFQATT and CDR2 as SNEGSKA (reference sequence). V dropped 4 bases and J dropped 2; count of bases not matched to a gene: 12. The CDR3 length is 17 residues. TCRdb reprocessed the 5' RACE reads via MiXCR and lists one record per CDR3 protein. The sample records about 340,000 distinct CDR3 sequences, approximately 12% being singletons. The TCR comes from a man younger than 30 who received the YFV17D yellow fever vaccine. Specimen: CD4+ T cells sorted from PBMCs, collected 15 days after the yellow fever booster vaccination. J is TRBJ2-7 and V is TRBV20-1; TRBD2 agrees at 12 bases. CDR3 sequence: CSATGPEGLAGTYEQYF. CDR3 DNA sequence: TGCAGTGCTACAGGCCCAGAAGGACTAGCGGGGACCTACGAGCAGTACTTC.